This note documents a single T cell receptor (beta chain) sequence. Here immunoSEQ multiplex PCR was the method, and the copy in TCRdb shows in-frame clones only, minus some. The sample holds 130,000 to 150,000 clones, more than 70% seen once. The sample is drawn from a study of blood T cell repertoires in COVID-19. Study context: Samples of COVID-19 (acute and convalescent) were obtained from the United States, Italy and Spain.

CDR3 length equals 14 residues. CDR1 and CDR2 (germline): SGDLS, YYNGEE. V dropped 0 bases and J dropped 5 bases, with 11 bases sitting between them. The sequencing input was peripheral blood. The TCR was taken from a human donor in a cohort sampled during active COVID-19. V is TRBV9 and J is TRBJ2-5, with unresolved D. CDR3 sequence reads: CASSVGPGAETQYF. CDR3 DNA sequence: TGTGCCAGCAGCGTAGGTCCCGGAGCCGAGACCCAGTACTTC.